This T cell receptor (beta chain) was recorded in a study of blood T cell repertoires in COVID-19 (TCRdb year 2020). For the wider study: Collaborator samples came from the United States, Italy and Spain and covered acute and convalescent phases of COVID-19. The repertoires were released in a freely available public database meant as a resource for research on the immune response to SARS-CoV-2. The samples were drawn from two sources: the first 160 participants of the ongoing ImmuneRACE study, and about 1,300 subjects contributed by 6 global collaborators. The material from the prospective study consisted of cDNA or gDNA derived from T cells, B-cell-depleted T cells, or PBMCs. HLA class I and class II types, where available, came from metadata supplied by the sample provider rather than from assay-based typing. The sample metadata nearly always contained a de-identified subject ID, COVID-19 status, age in years and sex. Subjects who had been exposed to COVID-19, were actively infected with it, or had recovered from it provided the deeply sampled blood TCRbeta repertoires that made up the dataset. Overall study outcomes, separate from this receptor: How much clinical and demographic metadata was included differed by source and by participant, and the metadata was provided uncurated.

Participants in the prospective study were enrolled through a virtual design, were aged about 18 to 100 years, and lived in fewer than 30 United States geographic areas. To assign participants to cohorts, the prospective study relied on clinical history that participants themselves reported in a screening survey and a study questionnaire. Recovered participants in ImmuneRACE Cohort 3 were defined by two consecutive negative NP/OP PCR tests, clearance by a healthcare professional, or resolution of symptoms. Each participant in the prospective study had whole blood, serum and a nasopharyngeal or oropharyngeal swab collected by mobile phlebotomists. Additional blood draws and questionnaires over a roughly two-month period could optionally be provided by prospective study participants. Prospective study blood samples were shipped either frozen or at room temperature before DNA extraction. The sample holds one count of this clone. Its antigen specificity is not known. No quality values exist for individual bases; no much larger clone is one base distant.

The immunoSEQ Assay, a bias-controlled multiplex PCR, was used to amplify TCRbeta CDR3 regions from genomic DNA. In the paper's pipeline: Nucleated cell counts per sample were estimated from amplification of reference gene primers within the assay. To quantify the absolute abundance of each unique TCRbeta CDR3 rearrangement, sequence reads were collapsed and filtered. For each sample, productive Simpson clonality was calculated by taking the square root of Simpson's diversity index across productive rearrangements. TCRdb took this table from immuneACCESS and kept in-frame rearrangements with V and J called. Such tables lack part of the clones; where checked against another copy, unresolved V genes explain under half of the gap, and the rest is unexplained. V, J and clone size are taken as reported in that table, and D and trimming were inferred from the DNA itself. Within this sample are some 300,000 clones, with approximately 91% of them counted one time only. 1% of the sample lies in the top ten.

The sequenced sample consisted of PBMCs or T cells enriched from blood (not recorded which). The receptor was derived from a woman between 25 and 40 years old who had recovered from COVID-19.

The nucleotide sequence reads TGTGCCATCAGTGATTTCGGGGACGAGCAGTACTTC. Its amino acids are CAISDFGDEQYF. The V and J segments used are TRBV10-3 and TRBJ2-7, with TRBD2 perhaps the D gene, on 5 matching bases. The CDR3 holds 12 amino acids from the cysteine to the phenylalanine. The read is trimmed to its CDR3 DNA, 36 bases read in frame from base 1. Trimming costs V 3 bases and J 5 bases, and their ends lie 8 bases apart. The germline V gene specifies ENHRY as CDR1 and SYGVKD as CDR2.